Shown below are 22 T cell receptor beta chains from a single sample sequenced in a study of blood T cells in healthy people across ages. The authors ran a second PCR of about 7 to 12 cycles using a sample-barcoded 5' primer and a J-beta primer mix. MiXCR, applied by TCRdb to the 5' RACE reads, yields one record per CDR3 protein. The sample has about 830,000 distinct CDR3 sequences; about 62% are singletons. Source material: blood. Receptors were obtained from a man aged 25-40 years in good health.

This chain connects TRBV29-1 to TRBJ2-1, with no clear D. Germline loops: CDR1 SQVTM, CDR2 ANQGSEA. The CDR3 spans 12 residues. Trimming removed 5 bases at V and 8 bases at J, with 13 bases between. CDR3: CSVLVQWDEQFF. DNA of the CDR3: TGCAGCGTTTTGGTCCAGTGGGATGAGCAGTTCTTC.

In its sample, this clonotype was seen a few times. This chain joins TRBV20-1 and TRBJ2-1; D gene unclear. Germline assignment: CDR1 DFQATT and CDR2 SNEGSKA (reference sequence). The CDR3 extends over 16 amino acids. V lost 1 base, J lost 4 bases, and 17 bases lay in between. CDR3 sequence reads: CSARASGLVGYNEQFF. The CDR3 nucleotides read TGCAGTGCTAGAGCCTCAGGTCTAGTGGGATACAATGAGCAGTTCTTC.

This clonotype turned up a few times. The chain couples TRBV7-9 to TRBJ1-1; TRBD1 is a possible D gene (5 bases). V lost 1 base and J 11 bases, leaving 14 bases between the germline ends. CDR1 is SEHNR, CDR2 FQNEAQ, per germline (reference sequence). The CDR3 is made up of 13 amino acids. The CDR3 DNA sequence: TGTGCCAGCAGCTTAGATAGGGGTTCGCGGGCTTTCTTT. Protein sequence: CASSLDRGSRAFF.

V is TRBV7-2 and J is TRBJ1-4; tentative D call: TRBD1 (6 bases). CDR3 length: 15 residues. With 3 bases removed from V and 6 bases from J, the gap between germline ends came to 14 bases. CDR1 SGHTA and CDR2 FQGNSA come from the germline V gene. CDR3 region: CASSFRYRADEKLFF. The CDR3 nucleotides read TGTGCCAGCAGCTTCCGGTACAGGGCGGATGAAAAACTGTTTTTT. Drawing the rest from reference TRBV7-2 and TRBJ1-4, the complete variable domain is GAGVSQSPSNKVTEKGKDVELRCDPISGHTALYWYRQSLGQGLEFLIYFQGNSAPDKSGLPSDRFSAERTGGSVSTLTIQRTQQEDSAVYLCASSFRYRADEKLFFGSGTQLSVL.

This sequence joins TRBV29-1 and TRBJ1-2; D may be TRBD1 (5 bases). The CDR3 has 14 amino acids. Germline loops: CDR1 SQVTM, CDR2 ANQGSEA. The germline V and J ends were trimmed by 7 bases and 6 bases, with 21 bases remaining between them. CDR3 DNA sequence: TGCAGCGCACCCCAGGGTAGCGGTGATCATGGCTACACCTTC. As protein: CSAPQGSGDHGYTF. The variable domain in full, with the rest retrieved from reference TRBV29-1 and TRBJ1-2, is SAVISQKPSRDICQRGTSLTIQCQVDSQVTMMFWYRQQPGQSLTLIATANQGSEATYESGFVIDKFPISRPNLTFSTLTVSNMSPEDSSIYLCSAPQGSGDHGYTFGSGTRLTVV.

The chain uses TRBV7-2 and TRBJ2-7, with 8 bases lining up with TRBD2. CDR3 length: 13 amino acids. J was trimmed by 4 bases and V by 7 bases; bases with no gene match: 6. The germline gives CDR1 SGHTA, CDR2 FQGNSA. The CDR3 sequence is CASTRGGAYEQYF. The CDR3 nucleotides are TGTGCCAGCACTCGGGGGGGGGCTTACGAGCAGTACTTC.

This sequence joins TRBV2 and TRBJ2-5; 13 nucleotides match TRBD2. The CDR3 has 16 amino acids. CDR1 and CDR2 (germline): SNHLY, FYNNEI. V trimming: 7 bases; J trimming: 3 bases; junction bases outside the gene matches: 8. CDR3: CASTEWTSGGKETQYF. CDR3 coding DNA: TGTGCCAGCACCGAGTGGACTAGCGGGGGAAAAGAGACCCAGTACTTC. Filled out from reference TRBV2 and TRBJ2-5, the complete variable domain reads EPEVTQTPSHQVTQMGQEVILRCVPISNHLYFYWYRQILGQKVEFLVSFYNNEISEKSEIFDDQFSVERPDGSNFTLKIRSTKLEDSAMYFCASTEWTSGGKETQYFGPGTRLLVL.

The V gene is TRBV12-3 or TRBV12-4, the J gene TRBJ2-3, with D tentatively TRBD1 or TRBD2 (5 bases each). CDR3 size: 16 residues. The V gene lost 4 bases and the J gene lost 0 bases, with 14 bases spanning the gap. CDR3 amino acids: CASSSPRDLSTDTQYF. DNA for the CDR3: TGTGCCAGCAGTTCCCCTCGGGACCTAAGCACAGATACGCAGTATTTT.

The CDR3 DNA reads as TGTGCCAGCACCGTCCGACAGGGTCCCTATAATTCACCCCTCCACTTT. Translating it yields CASTVRQGPYNSPLHF. The V call is TRBV6-1, the J call TRBJ1-6, with 7 positions matching TRBD1. J lost 2 bases, V lost 7 bases, and 8 bases had no gene match. Germline V gene sequence: CDR1 MNHNS, CDR2 SASEGT. CDR3 length: 16 amino acids.

This clonotype has only one observation. This chain links TRBV29-1 with TRBJ2-1; D remains ambiguous. Germline V gene data show CDR1 as SQVTM and CDR2 as ANQGSEA. The CDR3 loop spans 15 amino acids. Trimming took off 3 bases at V and 5 bases at J, with 17 bases between the two ends. This chain's CDR3 is CSVDRGQTFHNEQFF. CDR3 in DNA: TGCAGCGTTGATCGTGGGCAGACCTTTCACAATGAGCAGTTCTTC.

This clonotype turned up a few times. The chain is built from TRBV5-1 and TRBJ1-5; D gene uncertain. Germline V gene data show CDR1 as SGHRS and CDR2 as YFSETQ. Trimming took 0 bases from V and 0 from J, leaving 7 bases between them. There are 15 residues in the CDR3. The CDR3 nucleotides read TGCGCCAGCAGCTTGGGGCATAGTAGCAATCAGCCCCAGCATTTT. It is translated as CASSLGHSSNQPQHF.

This chain links TRBV14 with TRBJ2-1; 8 bases agree with TRBD2. Germline V gene sequence: CDR1 SGHDN, CDR2 FVKESK. V dropped 6 bases and J dropped 7; count of bases not matched to a gene: 11. The CDR3 consists of 15 residues. The CDR3 sequence: CASRPTSGYGNEQFF. CDR3 coding DNA: TGTGCCAGCAGGCCCACTAGCGGCTACGGGAATGAGCAGTTCTTC.

This chain connects TRBV14 to TRBJ2-2; 10 positions agree with TRBD2. CDR1 is SGHDN and CDR2 is FVKESK in the germline V gene. This CDR3 contains 17 residues. V shed 4 bases, J shed 1 base, and the junction held 6 bases outside the gene matches. The CDR3 sequence is CASSRLAGAVNTGELFF. Written as DNA, the CDR3 is TGTGCCAGCAGCCGTCTAGCGGGGGCCGTGAACACCGGGGAGCTGTTTTTT.

The J gene is TRBJ2-3, the V gene TRBV21-1; the D call TRBD2 from the table was never checked on the DNA. TRBV21-1 is listed as a pseudogene. There are 20 residues in the CDR3. The CDR3 region is CASSNCYKQTSGEFADTQYF. Written as DNA, the CDR3 is TGTGCCAGCAGCAATTGCTACAAACAGACTAGCGGGGAATTTGCAGATACGCAGTATTTT.

The table lists this clonotype with a few counts. The gene calls are TRBV4-1 and TRBJ2-7; perhaps TRBD2 as D (6 bases). CDR1 MGHRA and CDR2 YSYEKL come from the germline V gene. CDR3 length: 14 residues. The V end was cut by 1 base, the J end by 2 bases, with 9 bases between. The CDR3 spells CASSQAGDPYEQYF. The CDR3 region has the DNA TGCGCCAGCAGCCAAGCGGGGGATCCCTACGAGCAGTACTTC.

As concerns this clonotype: An end of the junction does not agree with germline; a read error may underlie this. CDR3 region: CVSSQVTEQYF. The CDR3 DNA sequence: TGTGTCAGCAGCCAAGTGACCGAGCAGTACTTC. The rearrangement links TRBV3-1 to TRBJ2-7; D remains unclear. The CDR3 contains 11 residues. Germline V lookup: CDR1 LGHDT, CDR2 YNNKEL (reference sequence).

The chain combines TRBV20-1 with TRBJ2-7; 7 bases map to TRBD2. The V and J ends lost 3 bases and 3 bases, in that order; junction bases with no gene match: 11. The CDR3 is 15 residues long. The germline gives CDR1 DFQATT, CDR2 SNEGSKA (reference sequence). CDR3 in amino acids: CSASQRAGSIYEQYF. CDR3 sequence (DNA): TGCAGTGCTAGCCAGCGAGCGGGGTCCATCTACGAGCAGTACTTC.

Regarding this clonotype: This may arise from a read error, as a much more abundant clone is one base away. V and J are TRBV6-6 and TRBJ1-5; 7 bases fit TRBD1. Germline trimming cut 10 bases from V and 4 bases from J; bases unmatched to any gene: 7. Germline values: CDR1 MNHNY, CDR2 SVGAGI (reference sequence). The CDR3 extends over 13 amino acids. DNA of the CDR3: TGTGCCAACATCGACAGGGTAAATCAGCCCCAGCATTTT. Translated: CANIDRVNQPQHF.

V gene TRBV6-2 or TRBV6-3 combines with J gene TRBJ1-2; the match to TRBD1 covers 7 bases. This CDR3 contains 14 residues. In germline, CDR1 is MNHEY, CDR2 SVGEGT. J lost 6 bases, V lost 2 bases, and 6 bases had no gene match. CDR3 nucleotide sequence: TGTGCCAGCAGTTACGGCACAGGGGTAGATGGCTACACCTTC. Residues: CASSYGTGVDGYTF.

The V gene is TRBV7-2, the J gene TRBJ2-3; D gene unclear. V dropped 5 bases and J dropped 2 bases, with 11 bases sitting between them. Germline lookup yields CDR1 SGHTA and CDR2 FQGNSA. The CDR3 consists of 14 residues. CDR3 region: CASSPDGNTDTQYF. CDR3 coding DNA: TGTGCCAGCAGCCCGGACGGAAACACAGATACGCAGTATTTT.

The rearrangement joins TRBV29-1 to TRBJ1-2; possible D gene TRBD1, 5 bases. From germline, CDR1 is SQVTM and CDR2 ANQGSEA. V shed 6 bases and J shed 2 bases, with 16 bases lying between them. The CDR3 consists of 14 residues. Here the CDR3 reads CSVGPGPANYGYTF. In DNA form, the CDR3 reads TGCAGCGTGGGACCGGGACCGGCAAACTATGGCTACACCTTC. Based on the CDR3 plus reference TRBV29-1 and TRBJ1-2, the full variable domain is SAVISQKPSRDICQRGTSLTIQCQVDSQVTMMFWYRQQPGQSLTLIATANQGSEATYESGFVIDKFPISRPNLTFSTLTVSNMSPEDSSIYLCSVGPGPANYGYTFGSGTRLTVV.

This sequence joins TRBV5-5 and TRBJ2-6; D is perhaps TRBD1 (5 bases). Germline CDR1 and CDR2: SGHKS and YYEKEE (reference sequence). Trimming took 2 bases from V and 1 from J, leaving 16 bases between them. The CDR3 is made up of 18 amino acids. The CDR3 is CASSFFARQLSGANVLTF. The DNA for the CDR3 is TGTGCCAGCAGCTTCTTTGCGAGACAGCTTTCTGGGGCCAACGTCCTGACTTTC.